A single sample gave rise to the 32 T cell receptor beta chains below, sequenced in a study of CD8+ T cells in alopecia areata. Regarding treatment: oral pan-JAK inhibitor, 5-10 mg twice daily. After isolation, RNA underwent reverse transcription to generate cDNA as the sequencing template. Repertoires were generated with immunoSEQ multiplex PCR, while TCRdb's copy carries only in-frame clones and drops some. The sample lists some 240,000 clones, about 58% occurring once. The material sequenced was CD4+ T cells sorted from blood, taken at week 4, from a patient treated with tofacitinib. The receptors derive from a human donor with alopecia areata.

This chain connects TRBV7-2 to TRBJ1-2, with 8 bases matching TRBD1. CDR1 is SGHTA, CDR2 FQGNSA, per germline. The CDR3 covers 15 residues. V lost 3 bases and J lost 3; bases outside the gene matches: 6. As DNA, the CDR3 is TGTGCCAGCAGCTTCCCGGACAGGGTGGACTATGGCTACACCTTC. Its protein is CASSFPDRVDYGYTF.

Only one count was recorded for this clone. In nucleotides, the CDR3 is TGCAGCGTTGTTCTAGATACTGAAGCTTTCTTT. This sequence encodes CSVVLDTEAFF. The V call is TRBV29-1, the J call TRBJ1-1; D uncertain. The V gene's germline CDR1 is SQVTM and CDR2 ANQGSEA. Trimming removed 4 bases at V and 5 bases at J, with 8 bases between. The CDR3 totals 11 residues.

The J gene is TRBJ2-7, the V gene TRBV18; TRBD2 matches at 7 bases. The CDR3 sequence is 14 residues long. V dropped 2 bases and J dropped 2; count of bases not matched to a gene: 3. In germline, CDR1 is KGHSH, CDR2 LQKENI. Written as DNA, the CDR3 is TGTGCCAGCTCACCAGCACGGGGGGCCTACGAGCAGTACTTC. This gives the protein CASSPARGAYEQYF. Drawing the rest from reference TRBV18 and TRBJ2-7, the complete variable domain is NAGVMQNPRHLVRRRGQEARLRCSPMKGHSHVYWYRQLPEEGLKFMVYLQKENIIDESGMPKERFSAEFPKEGPSILRIQQVVRGDSAAYFCASSPARGAYEQYFGPGTRLTVT.

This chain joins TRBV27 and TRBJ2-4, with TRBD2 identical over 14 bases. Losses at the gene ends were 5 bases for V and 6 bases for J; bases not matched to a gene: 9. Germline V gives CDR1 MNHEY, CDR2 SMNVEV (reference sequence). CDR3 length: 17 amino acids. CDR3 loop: CASSPRLAGGLGNIQYF. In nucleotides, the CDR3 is TGTGCCAGCAGTCCCCGACTAGCGGGGGGGCTAGGAAACATTCAGTACTTC.

This CDR3 is CSVEGQTLYGYTF. CDR3 DNA: TGCAGCGTTGAAGGGCAGACTCTCTATGGCTACACCTTC. The gene calls are TRBV29-1 and TRBJ1-2; the D is unclear. The ends were cut back, 1 base at V and 4 bases at J, with 10 bases in the middle. Per germline, CDR1 SQVTM and CDR2 ANQGSEA. The CDR3 sequence is 13 residues long.

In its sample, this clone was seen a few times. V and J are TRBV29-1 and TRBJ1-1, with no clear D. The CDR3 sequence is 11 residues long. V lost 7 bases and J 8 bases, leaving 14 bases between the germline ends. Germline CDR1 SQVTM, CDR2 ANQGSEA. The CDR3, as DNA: TGCAGCGCTATACTAAACATCGAAGCTTTCTTT. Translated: CSAILNIEAFF.

CDR3 residues: CASSSGQGEAFF. CDR3 coding DNA: TGTGCCAGCAGCTCGGGACAGGGGGAAGCTTTCTTT. This rearrangement joins TRBV7-3 to TRBJ1-1; TRBD1 agrees at 10 bases. The J segment lost 8 bases and the V segment lost 4 bases, leaving 1 base of the junction unmatched. Germline-derived CDR1 and CDR2 are SGHTA and FQGTGA. This CDR3 region has 12 residues.

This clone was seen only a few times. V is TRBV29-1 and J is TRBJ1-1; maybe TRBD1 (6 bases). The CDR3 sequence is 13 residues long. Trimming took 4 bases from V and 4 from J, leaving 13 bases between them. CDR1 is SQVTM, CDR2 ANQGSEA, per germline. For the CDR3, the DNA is TGCAGCGTTGTTGGGGGAGGGGGCACTGAAGCTTTCTTT. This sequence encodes CSVVGGGGTEAFF.

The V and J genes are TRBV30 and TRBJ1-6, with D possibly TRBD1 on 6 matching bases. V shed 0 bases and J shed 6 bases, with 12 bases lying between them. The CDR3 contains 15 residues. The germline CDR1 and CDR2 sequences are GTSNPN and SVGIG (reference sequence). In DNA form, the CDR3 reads TGTGCCTGGAGTGTACAGGACAGTCTTAATTCACCCCTCCACTTT. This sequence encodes CAWSVQDSLNSPLHF. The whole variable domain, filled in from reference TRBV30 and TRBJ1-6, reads SQTIHQWPATLVQPVGSPLSLECTVEGTSNPNLYWYRQAAGRGLQLLFYSVGIGQISSEVPQNLSASRPQDRQFILSSKKLLLSDSGFYLCAWSVQDSLNSPLHFGNGTRLTVT.

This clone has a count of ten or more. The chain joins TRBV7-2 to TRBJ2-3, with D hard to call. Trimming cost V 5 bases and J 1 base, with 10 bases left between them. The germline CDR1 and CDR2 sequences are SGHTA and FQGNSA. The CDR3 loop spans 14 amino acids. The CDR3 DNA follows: TGTGCCAGCAGCCCTCACCGGGGCACAGATACGCAGTATTTT. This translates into CASSPHRGTDTQYF.

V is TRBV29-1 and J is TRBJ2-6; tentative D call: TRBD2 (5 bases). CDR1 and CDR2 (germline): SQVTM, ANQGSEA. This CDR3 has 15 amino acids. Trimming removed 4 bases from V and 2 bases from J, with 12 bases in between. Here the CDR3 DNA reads TGCAGCGTTGGAGGGTCGGGGACTGGGGCCAACGTCCTGACTTTC. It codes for CSVGGSGTGANVLTF. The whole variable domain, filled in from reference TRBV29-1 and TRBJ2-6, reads SAVISQKPSRDICQRGTSLTIQCQVDSQVTMMFWYRQQPGQSLTLIATANQGSEATYESGFVIDKFPISRPNLTFSTLTVSNMSPEDSSIYLCSVGGSGTGANVLTFGAGSRLTVL.

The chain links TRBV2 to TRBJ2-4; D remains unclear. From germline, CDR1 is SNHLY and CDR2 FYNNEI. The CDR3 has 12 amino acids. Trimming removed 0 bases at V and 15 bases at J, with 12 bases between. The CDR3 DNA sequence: TGTGCCAGCAGTGAAGCGGAATCTGGGTGGTACTTC. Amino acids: CASSEAESGWYF.

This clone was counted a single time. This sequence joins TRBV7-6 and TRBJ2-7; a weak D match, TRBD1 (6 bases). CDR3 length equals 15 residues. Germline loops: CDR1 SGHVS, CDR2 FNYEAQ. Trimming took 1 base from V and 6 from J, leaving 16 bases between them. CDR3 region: CASSLESQGSGEQYF. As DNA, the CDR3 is TGTGCCAGCAGCTTAGAATCTCAGGGGTCGGGCGAGCAGTACTTC.

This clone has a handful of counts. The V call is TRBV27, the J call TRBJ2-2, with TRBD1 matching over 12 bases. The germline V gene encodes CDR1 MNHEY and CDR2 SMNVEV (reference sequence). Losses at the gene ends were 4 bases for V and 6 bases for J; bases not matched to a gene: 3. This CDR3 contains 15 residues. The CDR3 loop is CASSWGQGASGELFF. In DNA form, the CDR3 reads TGTGCCAGCAGTTGGGGACAGGGGGCGTCCGGGGAGCTGTTTTTT.

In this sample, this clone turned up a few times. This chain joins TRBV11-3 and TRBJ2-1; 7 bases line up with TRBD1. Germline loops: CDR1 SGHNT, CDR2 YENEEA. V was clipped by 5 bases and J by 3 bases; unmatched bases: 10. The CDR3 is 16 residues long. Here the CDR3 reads CASSEGQAGRYNEQFF. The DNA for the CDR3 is TGTGCCAGCAGCGAAGGACAGGCCGGGCGCTACAATGAGCAGTTCTTC.

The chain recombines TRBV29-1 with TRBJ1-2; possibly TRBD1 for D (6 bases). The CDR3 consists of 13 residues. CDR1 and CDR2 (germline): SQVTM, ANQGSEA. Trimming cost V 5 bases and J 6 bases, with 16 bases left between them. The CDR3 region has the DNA TGCAGCGTTCTACAGGGAGATTGGGATGGCTACACCTTC. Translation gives CSVLQGDWDGYTF.

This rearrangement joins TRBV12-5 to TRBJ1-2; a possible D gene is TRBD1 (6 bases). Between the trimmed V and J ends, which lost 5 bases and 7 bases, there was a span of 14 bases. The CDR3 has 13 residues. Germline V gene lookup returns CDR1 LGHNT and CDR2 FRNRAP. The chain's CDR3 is CASGTHLRGGYTF. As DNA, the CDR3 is TGTGCTAGTGGTACTCACCTCAGGGGTGGCTACACCTTC.

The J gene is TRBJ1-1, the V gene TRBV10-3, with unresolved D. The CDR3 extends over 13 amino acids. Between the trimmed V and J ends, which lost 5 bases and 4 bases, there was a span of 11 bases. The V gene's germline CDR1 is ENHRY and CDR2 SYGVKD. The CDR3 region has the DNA TGTGCCATCAGTCCTGACGGGAGCACTGAAGCTTTCTTT. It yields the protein CAISPDGSTEAFF.

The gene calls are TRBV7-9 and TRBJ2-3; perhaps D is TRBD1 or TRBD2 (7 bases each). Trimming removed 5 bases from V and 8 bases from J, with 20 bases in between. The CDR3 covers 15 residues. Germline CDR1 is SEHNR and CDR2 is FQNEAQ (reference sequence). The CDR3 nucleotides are TGTGCCAGCAGCCACCCCACAGGGGCGGGAGCTACGCAGTATTTT. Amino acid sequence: CASSHPTGAGATQYF.

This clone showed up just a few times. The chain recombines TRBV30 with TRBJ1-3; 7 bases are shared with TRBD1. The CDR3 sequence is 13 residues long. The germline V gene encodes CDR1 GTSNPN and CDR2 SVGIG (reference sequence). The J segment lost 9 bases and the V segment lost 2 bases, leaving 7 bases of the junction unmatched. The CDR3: CAWSRDSVSTIYF. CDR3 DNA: TGTGCCTGGAGTCGGGACAGCGTTAGCACCATATATTTT.

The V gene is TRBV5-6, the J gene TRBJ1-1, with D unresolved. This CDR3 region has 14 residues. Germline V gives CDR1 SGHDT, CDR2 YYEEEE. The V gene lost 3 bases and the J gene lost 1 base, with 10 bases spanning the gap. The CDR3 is CASSYEIQNTEAFF. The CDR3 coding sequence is TGTGCCAGCAGCTATGAAATACAGAACACTGAAGCTTTCTTT. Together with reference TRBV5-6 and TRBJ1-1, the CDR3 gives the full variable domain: DAGVTQSPTHLIKTRGQQVTLRCSPKSGHDTVSWYQQALGQGPQFIFQYYEEEERQRGNFPDRFSGHQFPNYSSELNVNALLLGDSALYLCASSYEIQNTEAFFGQGTRLTVV.

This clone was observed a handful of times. CDR3 in DNA: TGTGCCAGCTCACTCGACAGGGTTGGAGCCCTCCACTTT. Translated, it gives CASSLDRVGALHF. The rearrangement links TRBV18 to TRBJ1-6, with TRBD1 matching 7 bases. The V gene end was trimmed by 4 bases and the J gene end by 14 bases; junction bases not matched to a gene: 8. The CDR3 is made up of 13 amino acids. CDR1 KGHSH and CDR2 LQKENI come from the germline V gene.

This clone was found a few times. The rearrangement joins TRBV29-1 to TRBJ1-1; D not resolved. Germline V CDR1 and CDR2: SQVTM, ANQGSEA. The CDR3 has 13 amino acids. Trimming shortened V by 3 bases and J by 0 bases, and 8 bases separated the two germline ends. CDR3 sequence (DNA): TGCAGCGTTGAGTTTAAACTGAACACTGAAGCTTTCTTT. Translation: CSVEFKLNTEAFF.

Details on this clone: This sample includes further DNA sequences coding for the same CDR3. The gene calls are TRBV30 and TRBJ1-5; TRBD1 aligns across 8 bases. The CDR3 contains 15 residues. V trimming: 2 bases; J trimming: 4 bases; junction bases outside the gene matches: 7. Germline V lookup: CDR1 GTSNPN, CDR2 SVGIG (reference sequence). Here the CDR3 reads CAWSPPTGGNQPQHF. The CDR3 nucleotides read TGTGCCTGGAGTCCCCCCACAGGGGGGAATCAGCCCCAGCATTTT.

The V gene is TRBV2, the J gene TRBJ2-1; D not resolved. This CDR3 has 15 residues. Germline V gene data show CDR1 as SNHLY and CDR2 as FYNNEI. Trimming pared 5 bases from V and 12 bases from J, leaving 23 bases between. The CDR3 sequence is CASSKNSQPSSVQFF. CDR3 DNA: TGTGCCAGCAGTAAAAACTCCCAACCCTCTTCCGTGCAGTTCTTC.

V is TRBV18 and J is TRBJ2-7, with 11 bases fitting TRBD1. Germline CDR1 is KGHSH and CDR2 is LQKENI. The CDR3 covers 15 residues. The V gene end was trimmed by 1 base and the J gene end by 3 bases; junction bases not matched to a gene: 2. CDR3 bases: TGTGCCAGCTCACCACAGGGACAGGGGGTCTACGAGCAGTACTTC. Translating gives CASSPQGQGVYEQYF.

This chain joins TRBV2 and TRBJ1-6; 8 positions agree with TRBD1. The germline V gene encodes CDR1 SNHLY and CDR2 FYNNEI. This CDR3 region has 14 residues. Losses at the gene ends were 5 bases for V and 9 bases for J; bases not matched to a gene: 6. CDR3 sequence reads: CASSSGQGSSPLHF. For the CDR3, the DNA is TGTGCCAGCAGTTCCGGACAGGGAAGTTCACCCCTCCACTTT.

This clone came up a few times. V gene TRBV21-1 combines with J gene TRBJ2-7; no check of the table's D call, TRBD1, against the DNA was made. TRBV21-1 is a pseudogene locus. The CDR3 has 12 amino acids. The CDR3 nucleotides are TGTGCCAGCACCCAGGGGGCGGACGAGCAGTACTTC. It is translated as CASTQGADEQYF.

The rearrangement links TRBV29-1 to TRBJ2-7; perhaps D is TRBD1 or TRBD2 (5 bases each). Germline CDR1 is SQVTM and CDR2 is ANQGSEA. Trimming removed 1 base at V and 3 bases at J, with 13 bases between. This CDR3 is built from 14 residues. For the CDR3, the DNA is TGCAGCGTTGAAGGGCAGGGAGTAGGCTACGAGCAGTACTTC. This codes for CSVEGQGVGYEQYF.

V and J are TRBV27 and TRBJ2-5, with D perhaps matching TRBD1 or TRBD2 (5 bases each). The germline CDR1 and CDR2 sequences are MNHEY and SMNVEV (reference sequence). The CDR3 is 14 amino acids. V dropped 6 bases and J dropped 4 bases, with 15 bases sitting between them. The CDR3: CASRPMGVRETQYF. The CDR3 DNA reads TGTGCCAGCAGACCCATGGGGGTGAGAGAGACCCAGTACTTC.

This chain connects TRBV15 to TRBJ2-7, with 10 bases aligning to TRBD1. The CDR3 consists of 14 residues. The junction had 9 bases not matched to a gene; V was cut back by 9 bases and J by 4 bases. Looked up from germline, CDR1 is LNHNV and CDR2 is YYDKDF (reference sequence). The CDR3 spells CATSPRTGGYEQYF. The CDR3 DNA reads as TGTGCCACTTCTCCGAGGACAGGGGGATACGAGCAGTACTTC.

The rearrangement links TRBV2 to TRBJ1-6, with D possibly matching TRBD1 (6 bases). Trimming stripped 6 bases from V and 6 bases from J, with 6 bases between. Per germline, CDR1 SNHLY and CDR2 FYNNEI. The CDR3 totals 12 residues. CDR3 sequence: CASRDSNSPLHF. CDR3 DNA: TGTGCCAGCAGGGACAGTAATTCACCCCTCCACTTT.